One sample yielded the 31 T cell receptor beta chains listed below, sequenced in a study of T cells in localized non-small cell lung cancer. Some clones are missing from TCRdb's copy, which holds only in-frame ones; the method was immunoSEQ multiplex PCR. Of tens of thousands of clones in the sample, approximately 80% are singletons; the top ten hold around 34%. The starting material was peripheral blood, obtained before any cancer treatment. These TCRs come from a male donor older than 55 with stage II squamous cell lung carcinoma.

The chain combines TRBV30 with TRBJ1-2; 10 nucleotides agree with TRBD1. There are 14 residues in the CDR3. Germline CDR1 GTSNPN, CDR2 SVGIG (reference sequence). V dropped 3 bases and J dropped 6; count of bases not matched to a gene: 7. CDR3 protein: CAWRGDRGYNGYTF. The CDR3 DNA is TGTGCCTGGAGGGGGGACAGGGGATACAATGGCTACACCTTC.

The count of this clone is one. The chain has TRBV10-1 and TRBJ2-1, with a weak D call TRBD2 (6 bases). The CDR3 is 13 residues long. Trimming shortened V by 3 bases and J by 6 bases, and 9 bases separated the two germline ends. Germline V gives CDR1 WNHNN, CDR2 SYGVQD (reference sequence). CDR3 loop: CASSEQRANEQFF. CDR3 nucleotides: TGCGCCAGCAGTGAACAGCGGGCCAATGAGCAGTTCTTC.

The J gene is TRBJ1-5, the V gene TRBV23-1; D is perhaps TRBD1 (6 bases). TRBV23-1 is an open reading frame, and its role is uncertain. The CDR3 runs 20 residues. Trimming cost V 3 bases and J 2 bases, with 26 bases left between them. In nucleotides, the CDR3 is TGCGCCAGCAGTCATAGGGATTCGATAGACAGGCCCCCTGGCAATCAGCCCCAGCATTTT. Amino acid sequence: CASSHRDSIDRPPGNQPQHF.

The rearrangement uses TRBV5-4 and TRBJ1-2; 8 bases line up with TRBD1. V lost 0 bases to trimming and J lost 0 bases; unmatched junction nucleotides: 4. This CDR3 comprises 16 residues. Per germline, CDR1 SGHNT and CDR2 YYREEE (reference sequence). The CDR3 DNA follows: TGTGCCAGCAGCTTGGGATCAGGGGGCGCTAACTATGGCTACACCTTC. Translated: CASSLGSGGANYGYTF.

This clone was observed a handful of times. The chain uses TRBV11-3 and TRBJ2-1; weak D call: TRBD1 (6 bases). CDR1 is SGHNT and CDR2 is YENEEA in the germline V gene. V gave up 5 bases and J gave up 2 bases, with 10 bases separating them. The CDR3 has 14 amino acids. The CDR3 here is CASSAGDTYNEQFF. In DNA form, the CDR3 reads TGTGCCAGCAGCGCAGGGGATACCTACAATGAGCAGTTCTTC. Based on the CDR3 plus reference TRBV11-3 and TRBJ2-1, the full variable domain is EAGVVQSPRYKIIEKKQPVAFWCNPISGHNTLYWYLQNLGQGPELLIRYENEEAVDDSQLPKDRFSAERLKGVDSTLKIQPAELGDSAVYLCASSAGDTYNEQFFGPGTRLTVL.

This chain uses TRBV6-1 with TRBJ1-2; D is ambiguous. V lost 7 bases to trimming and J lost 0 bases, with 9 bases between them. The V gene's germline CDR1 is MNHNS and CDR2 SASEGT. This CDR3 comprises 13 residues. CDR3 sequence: CASTASPNYGYTF. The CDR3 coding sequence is TGTGCCAGCACAGCCTCTCCTAACTATGGCTACACCTTC.

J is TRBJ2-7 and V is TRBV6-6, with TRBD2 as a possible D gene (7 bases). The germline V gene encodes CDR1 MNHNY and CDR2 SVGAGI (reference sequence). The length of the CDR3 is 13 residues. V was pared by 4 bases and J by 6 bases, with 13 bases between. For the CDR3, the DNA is TGTGCCAGCAGTTCGGATAGGGGGGGCGAGCAGTACTTC. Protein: CASSSDRGGEQYF.

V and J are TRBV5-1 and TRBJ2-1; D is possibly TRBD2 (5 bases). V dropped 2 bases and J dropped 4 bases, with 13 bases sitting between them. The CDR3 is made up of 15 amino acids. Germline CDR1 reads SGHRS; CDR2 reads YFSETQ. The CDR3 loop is CASSFEGGLYNEQFF. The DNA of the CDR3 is TGCGCCAGCAGCTTTGAAGGAGGCCTTTACAATGAGCAGTTCTTC.

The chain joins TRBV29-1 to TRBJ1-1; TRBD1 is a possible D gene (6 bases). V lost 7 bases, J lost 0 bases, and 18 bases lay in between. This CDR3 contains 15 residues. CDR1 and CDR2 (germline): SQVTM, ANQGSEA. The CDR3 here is CSAPGGGAMNTEAFF. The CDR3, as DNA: TGCAGCGCTCCGGGAGGGGGGGCGATGAACACTGAAGCTTTCTTT.

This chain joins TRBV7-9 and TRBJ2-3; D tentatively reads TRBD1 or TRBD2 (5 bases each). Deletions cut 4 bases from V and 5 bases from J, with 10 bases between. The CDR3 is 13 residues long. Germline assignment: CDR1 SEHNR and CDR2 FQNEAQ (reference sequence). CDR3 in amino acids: CASSSGTGDTQYF. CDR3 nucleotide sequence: TGTGCCAGCAGCTCCGGGACGGGAGATACGCAGTATTTT.

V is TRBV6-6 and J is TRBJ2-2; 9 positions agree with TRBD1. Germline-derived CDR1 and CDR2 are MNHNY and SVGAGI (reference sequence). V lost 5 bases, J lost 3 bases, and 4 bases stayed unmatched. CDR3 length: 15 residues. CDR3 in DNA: TGTGCCAGCAGTCCGGGACAGGGCTACACCGGGGAGCTGTTTTTT. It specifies CASSPGQGYTGELFF.

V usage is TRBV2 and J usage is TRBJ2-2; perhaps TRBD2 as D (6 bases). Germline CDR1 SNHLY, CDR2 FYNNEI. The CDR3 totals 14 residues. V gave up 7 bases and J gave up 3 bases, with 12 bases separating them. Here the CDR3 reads CASKAGGYTGELFF. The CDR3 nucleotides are TGTGCCAGCAAAGCTGGAGGGTACACCGGGGAGCTGTTTTTT.

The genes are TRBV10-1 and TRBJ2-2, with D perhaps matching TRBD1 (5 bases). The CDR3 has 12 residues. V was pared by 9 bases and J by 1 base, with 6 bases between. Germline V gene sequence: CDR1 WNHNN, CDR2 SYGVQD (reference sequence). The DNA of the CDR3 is TGCGCCAGTGGACAGAACACCGGGGAGCTGTTTTTT. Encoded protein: CASGQNTGELFF.

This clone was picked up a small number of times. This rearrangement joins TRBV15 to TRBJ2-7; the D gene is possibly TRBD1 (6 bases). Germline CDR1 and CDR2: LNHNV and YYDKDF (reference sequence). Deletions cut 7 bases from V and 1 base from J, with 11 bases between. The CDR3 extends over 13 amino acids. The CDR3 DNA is TGTGCCACCACGCAGGGGCCATCCTACGAGCAGTACTTC. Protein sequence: CATTQGPSYEQYF. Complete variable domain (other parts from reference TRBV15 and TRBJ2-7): DAMVIQNPRYQVTQFGKPVTLSCSQTLNHNVMYWYQQKSSQAPKLLFHYYDKDFNNEADTPDNFQSRRPNTSFCFLDIRSPGLGDTAMYLCATTQGPSYEQYFGPGTRLTVT.

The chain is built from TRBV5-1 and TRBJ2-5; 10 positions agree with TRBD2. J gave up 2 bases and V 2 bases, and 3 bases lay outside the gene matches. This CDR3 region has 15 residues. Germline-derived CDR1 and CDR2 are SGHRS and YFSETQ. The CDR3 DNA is TGCGCCAGCAGCTTTAGCGGGGGGATTCAAGAGACCCAGTACTTC. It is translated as CASSFSGGIQETQYF.

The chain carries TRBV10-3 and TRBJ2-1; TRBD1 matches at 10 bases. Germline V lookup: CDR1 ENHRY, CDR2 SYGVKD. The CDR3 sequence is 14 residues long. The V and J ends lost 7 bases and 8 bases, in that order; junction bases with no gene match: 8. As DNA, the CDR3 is TGTGCCATCAACGGGGACAGGGGAGCCGATGAGCAGTTCTTC. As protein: CAINGDRGADEQFF.

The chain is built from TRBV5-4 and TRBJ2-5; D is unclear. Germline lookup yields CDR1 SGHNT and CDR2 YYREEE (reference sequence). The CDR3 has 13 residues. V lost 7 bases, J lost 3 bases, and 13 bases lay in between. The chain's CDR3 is CASAGLPEETQYF. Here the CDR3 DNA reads TGTGCCAGCGCCGGGCTGCCAGAAGAGACCCAGTACTTC.

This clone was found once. CDR3: CASSLEGVMNTEAFF. The CDR3 bases are TGCGCCAGCAGCTTGGAGGGGGTCATGAACACTGAAGCTTTCTTT. The chain is built from TRBV5-1 and TRBJ1-1, with D perhaps TRBD1 (6 bases). V was trimmed by 0 bases and J by 0 bases, leaving 9 bases between them. This CDR3 has 15 residues. Germline CDR1 and CDR2: SGHRS and YFSETQ.

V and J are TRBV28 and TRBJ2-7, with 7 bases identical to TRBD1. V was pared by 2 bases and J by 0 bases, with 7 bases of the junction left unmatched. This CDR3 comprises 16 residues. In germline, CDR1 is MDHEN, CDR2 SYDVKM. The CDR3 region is CASSLVRGSFSYEQYF. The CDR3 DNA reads TGTGCCAGCAGTTTAGTCAGGGGGAGTTTCTCCTACGAGCAGTACTTC.

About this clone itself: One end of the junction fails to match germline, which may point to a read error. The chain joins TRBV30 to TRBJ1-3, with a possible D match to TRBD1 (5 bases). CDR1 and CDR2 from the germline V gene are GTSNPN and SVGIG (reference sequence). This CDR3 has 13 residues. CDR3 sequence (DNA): TGTGCCTGGTCGACAGTCTCTGGAAGCACCATATATTTT. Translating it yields CAWSTVSGSTIYF. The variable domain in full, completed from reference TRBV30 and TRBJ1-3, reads SQTIHQWPATLVQPVGSPLSLECTVEGTSNPNLYWYRQAAGRGLQLLFYSVGIGQISSEVPQNLSASRPQDRQFILSSKKLLLSDSGFYLCAWSTVSGSTIYFGEGSWLTVV.

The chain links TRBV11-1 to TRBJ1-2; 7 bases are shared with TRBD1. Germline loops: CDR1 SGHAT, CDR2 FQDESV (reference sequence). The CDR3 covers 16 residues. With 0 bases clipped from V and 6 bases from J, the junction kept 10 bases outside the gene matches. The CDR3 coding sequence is TGTGCCAGCAGCTTAGCGGACCACGACAGGGTGAATGGCTACACCTTC. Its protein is CASSLADHDRVNGYTF.

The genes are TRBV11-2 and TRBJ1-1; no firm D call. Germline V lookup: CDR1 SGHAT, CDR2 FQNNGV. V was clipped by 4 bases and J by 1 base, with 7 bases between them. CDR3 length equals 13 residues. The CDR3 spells CASSSLANTEAFF. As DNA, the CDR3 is TGTGCCAGCAGCTCCTTGGCGAACACTGAAGCTTTCTTT.

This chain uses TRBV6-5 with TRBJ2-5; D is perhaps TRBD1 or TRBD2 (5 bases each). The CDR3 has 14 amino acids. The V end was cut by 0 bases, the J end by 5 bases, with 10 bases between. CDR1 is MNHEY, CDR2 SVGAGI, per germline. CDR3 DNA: TGTGCCAGCAGTTACTCGAGCAGGGAGGAGACCCAGTACTTC. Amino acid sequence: CASSYSSREETQYF.

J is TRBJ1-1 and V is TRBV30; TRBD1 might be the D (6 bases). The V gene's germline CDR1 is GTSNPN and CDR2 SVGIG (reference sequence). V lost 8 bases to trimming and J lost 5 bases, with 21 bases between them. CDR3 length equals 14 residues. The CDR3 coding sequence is TGTGCCCGAACCTTACTAGGGGGGACGACTGAAGCTTTCTTT. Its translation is CARTLLGGTTEAFF. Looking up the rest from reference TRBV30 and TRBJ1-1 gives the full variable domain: SQTIHQWPATLVQPVGSPLSLECTVEGTSNPNLYWYRQAAGRGLQLLFYSVGIGQISSEVPQNLSASRPQDRQFILSSKKLLLSDSGFYLCARTLLGGTTEAFFGQGTRLTVV.

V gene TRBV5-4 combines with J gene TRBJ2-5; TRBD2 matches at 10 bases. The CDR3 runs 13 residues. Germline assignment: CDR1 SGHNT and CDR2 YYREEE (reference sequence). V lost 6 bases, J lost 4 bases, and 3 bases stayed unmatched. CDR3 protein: CASNLAGGETQYF. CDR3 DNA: TGTGCCAGCAACTTAGCGGGAGGAGAGACCCAGTACTTC.

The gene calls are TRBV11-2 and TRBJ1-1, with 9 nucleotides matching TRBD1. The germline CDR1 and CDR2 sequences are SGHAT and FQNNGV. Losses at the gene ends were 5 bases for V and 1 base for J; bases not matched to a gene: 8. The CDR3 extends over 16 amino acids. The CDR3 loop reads CASSADRGDSNTEAFF. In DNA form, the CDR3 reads TGTGCCAGCAGCGCGGACAGGGGCGATTCGAACACTGAAGCTTTCTTT.

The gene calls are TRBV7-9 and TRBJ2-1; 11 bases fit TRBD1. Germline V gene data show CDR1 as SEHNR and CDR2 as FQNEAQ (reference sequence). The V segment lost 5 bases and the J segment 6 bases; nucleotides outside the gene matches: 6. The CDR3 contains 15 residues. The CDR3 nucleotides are TGTGCCAGCAGCACAGGGACAGGGGGTGTCAATGAGCAGTTCTTC. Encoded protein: CASSTGTGGVNEQFF.

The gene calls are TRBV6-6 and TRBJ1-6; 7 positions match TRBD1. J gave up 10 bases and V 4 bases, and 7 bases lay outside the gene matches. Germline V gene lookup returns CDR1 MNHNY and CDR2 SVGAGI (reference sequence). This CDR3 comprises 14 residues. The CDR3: CASSSSGQWSPLHF. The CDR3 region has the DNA TGTGCCAGCAGTTCCTCGGGACAGTGGTCACCCCTCCACTTT.

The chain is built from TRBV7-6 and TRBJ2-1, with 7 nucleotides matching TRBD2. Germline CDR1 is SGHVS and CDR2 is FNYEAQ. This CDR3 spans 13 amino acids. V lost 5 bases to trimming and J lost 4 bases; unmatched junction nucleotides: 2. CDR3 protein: CASSHGGYNEQFF. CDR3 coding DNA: TGTGCCAGCAGCCACGGGGGGTACAATGAGCAGTTCTTC.

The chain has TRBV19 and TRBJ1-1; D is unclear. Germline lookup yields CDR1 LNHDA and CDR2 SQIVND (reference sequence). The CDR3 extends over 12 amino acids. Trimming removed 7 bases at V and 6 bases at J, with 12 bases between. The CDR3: CASTASLSEAFF. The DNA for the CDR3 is TGTGCCAGTACCGCGTCCCTTTCTGAAGCTTTCTTT.

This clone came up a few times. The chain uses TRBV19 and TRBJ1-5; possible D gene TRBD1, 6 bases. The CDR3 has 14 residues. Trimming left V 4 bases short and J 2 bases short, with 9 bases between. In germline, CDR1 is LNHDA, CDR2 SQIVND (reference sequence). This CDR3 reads CASSTEGGNQPQHF. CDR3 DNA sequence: TGTGCCAGTAGTACCGAGGGGGGCAATCAGCCCCAGCATTTT.